The rows below give T cell receptor beta chains drawn from one sample of a study of neurological immune-mediated disorders. From the 5' RACE reads, TCRdb called clonotypes with MiXCR, one entry per CDR3 protein. The sample contains 78,000 or so distinct CDR3 sequences, 4.5% to 6.5% of which appear only once. Sample: PBMCs. The receptor set was obtained from a woman in her thirties with multiple sclerosis. Each CDR3 is given with its conserved first and last residue. Fields, in order: clone size, D gene, V gene, J gene, CDR3 DNA, CDR3 protein. D genes are given only for firm matches. Clone size appears in some rows only: once, few, many, or a class for an expanded clone.

clone size: many
D gene: -
V gene: TRBV5-1
J gene: TRBJ2-2
CDR3 DNA: TGCGCCAGCAGCTTGGCTCCCGCCGGGGAGCTGTTTTTT
CDR3 protein: CASSLAPAGELFF

clone size: -
D gene: TRBD2
V gene: TRBV29-1
J gene: TRBJ2-5
CDR3 DNA: TGCAGCGTCCTCGGGGCTAGCGGGGGGGCCGCTCCGGAGACCCAGTACTTC
CDR3 protein: CSVLGASGGAAPETQYF

clone size: few
D gene: TRBD1
V gene: TRBV5-1
J gene: TRBJ2-5
CDR3 DNA: TGCGCCAGCAGCTTGAACCCCGGGACAGGGACGGAGACCCAGTACTTC
CDR3 protein: CASSLNPGTGTETQYF

clone size: many
D gene: -
V gene: TRBV20-1
J gene: TRBJ2-3
CDR3 DNA: TGCAGTGCCCAACATCCACTGAGCACAGATACGCAGTATTTT
CDR3 protein: CSAQHPLSTDTQYF

clone size: -
D gene: TRBD2
V gene: TRBV5-1
J gene: TRBJ2-2
CDR3 DNA: TGCGCCAGCGCCCGGGAGTATAGCGGGGGAATAAACACCGGGGAGCTGTTTTTT
CDR3 protein: CASAREYSGGINTGELFF

clone size: many
D gene: -
V gene: TRBV20-1
J gene: TRBJ2-7
CDR3 DNA: TGCAGTGCTGGCAGCCTGGGGAACGAGCAGTACTTC
CDR3 protein: CSAGSLGNEQYF

clone size: many
D gene: TRBD2
V gene: TRBV7-9
J gene: TRBJ2-1
CDR3 DNA: TGTGCCAGCAGCCCCGCGGGACTACTTATCCACAATGAGCAGTTCTTC
CDR3 protein: CASSPAGLLIHNEQFF

clone size: many
D gene: TRBD1
V gene: TRBV5-1
J gene: TRBJ1-4
CDR3 DNA: TGCGCCAGCAGCTTGTCGTCTGCAGGGGGAAGGACTAATGAAAAACTGTTTTTT
CDR3 protein: CASSLSSAGGRTNEKLFF

clone size: -
D gene: -
V gene: TRBV20-1
J gene: TRBJ2-2
CDR3 DNA: TGCAGTGCTAGAAGCACCGGGGAGCTGTTTTTT
CDR3 protein: CSARSTGELFF

clone size: many
D gene: -
V gene: TRBV5-1
J gene: TRBJ1-1
CDR3 DNA: TGCGCCAGCAGCTTCCAGGGGAACACTGAAGCTTTCTTT
CDR3 protein: CASSFQGNTEAFF

clone size: -
D gene: TRBD2
V gene: TRBV5-1
J gene: TRBJ2-2
CDR3 DNA: TGCGCCAGCAGCTTTACCGGGACTACGAACACCGGGGAGCTGTTTTTT
CDR3 protein: CASSFTGTTNTGELFF

clone size: -
D gene: -
V gene: TRBV24-1
J gene: TRBJ2-1
CDR3 DNA: TGTGCCACCAGTGGGACAGACTACAATGAGCAGTTCTTC
CDR3 protein: CATSGTDYNEQFF

clone size: many
D gene: -
V gene: TRBV20-1
J gene: TRBJ2-1
CDR3 DNA: TGCAGTGCTAGAGACTTCAATGAGCAGTTCTTC
CDR3 protein: CSARDFNEQFF

clone size: few
D gene: -
V gene: TRBV20-1
J gene: TRBJ1-5
CDR3 DNA: TGCAGTGCTTTGAGAGGCAATCAGCCCCAGCATTTT
CDR3 protein: CSALRGNQPQHF

clone size: many
D gene: -
V gene: TRBV5-1
J gene: TRBJ2-3
CDR3 DNA: TGCGCCAGCAGCTTTTCCCTGAGCACAGATACGCAGTATTTT
CDR3 protein: CASSFSLSTDTQYF

clone size: many
D gene: -
V gene: TRBV4-1
J gene: TRBJ1-3
CDR3 DNA: TGCGCCAGCAGCCAAGTCGGCCAGTTGAGCTCTGGAAACACCATATATTTT
CDR3 protein: CASSQVGQLSSGNTIYF

clone size: many
D gene: TRBD2
V gene: TRBV7-8
J gene: TRBJ2-3
CDR3 DNA: TGTGCCAGCAGCCTCGGAGGGACTAGTCTGGATACGCAGTATTTT
CDR3 protein: CASSLGGTSLDTQYF

clone size: many
D gene: -
V gene: TRBV18
J gene: TRBJ2-1
CDR3 DNA: TGTGCCAGCTCACCACTTGGCTCCTACAATGAGCAGTTCTTC
CDR3 protein: CASSPLGSYNEQFF

clone size: many
D gene: -
V gene: TRBV7-9
J gene: TRBJ2-1
CDR3 DNA: TGTGCCAGCAGCTTAGAGGAGGGGGACTGGCTTGAGGATGAGCAGTTCTTC
CDR3 protein: CASSLEEGDWLEDEQFF

clone size: many
D gene: TRBD1
V gene: TRBV4-1
J gene: TRBJ2-7
CDR3 DNA: TGCGCCAGCAGCCAAGGTCCGGGACAGACAGCCTACGAGCAGTACTTC
CDR3 protein: CASSQGPGQTAYEQYF

clone size: many
D gene: -
V gene: TRBV25-1
J gene: TRBJ1-5
CDR3 DNA: TGTGCCAGCAGTGATTACAGATTCCATCAGCCCCAGCATTTT
CDR3 protein: CASSDYRFHQPQHF

clone size: few
D gene: TRBD1
V gene: TRBV12-3/TRBV12-4
J gene: TRBJ2-2
CDR3 DNA: TGTGCCAGCAGAAAGCAGGGGGCCGGGGAGCTGTTTTTT
CDR3 protein: CASRKQGAGELFF

clone size: many
D gene: TRBD2
V gene: TRBV5-1
J gene: TRBJ2-5
CDR3 DNA: TGCGCCAGCAGCTTGGGACTAGCGGCAAGAGAGACCCAGTACTTC
CDR3 protein: CASSLGLAARETQYF

clone size: medium-sized
D gene: -
V gene: TRBV20-1
J gene: TRBJ2-7
CDR3 DNA: TGCAGTGCTAGAGAGCCAGAGGGCTCCTACGAGCAGTACTTC
CDR3 protein: CSAREPEGSYEQYF

clone size: many
D gene: -
V gene: TRBV6-5
J gene: TRBJ1-2
CDR3 DNA: TGTGCCAGCAACAAACAGGGTTCCCTCGCTGGCTACACCTTC
CDR3 protein: CASNKQGSLAGYTF

clone size: many
D gene: -
V gene: TRBV15
J gene: TRBJ2-5
CDR3 DNA: TGTGCCACCAGCAGAGACTCTAGGGGGGGCTGGGAGACCCAGTACTTC
CDR3 protein: CATSRDSRGGWETQYF

clone size: many
D gene: TRBD1
V gene: TRBV5-1
J gene: TRBJ2-5
CDR3 DNA: TGCGCCAGCAGCTTGGTTGCAGGGGGCGCGGAGACCCAGTACTTC
CDR3 protein: CASSLVAGGAETQYF

clone size: many
D gene: TRBD2
V gene: TRBV7-6
J gene: TRBJ2-1
CDR3 DNA: TGTGCCAGCAGCTTAGTGACTAGCTCCAATAGTGAGCAGTTCTTC
CDR3 protein: CASSLVTSSNSEQFF

clone size: many
D gene: -
V gene: TRBV20-1
J gene: TRBJ1-2
CDR3 DNA: TGCAGTGCCCCCAATCTGGACTATGGCTACACCTTC
CDR3 protein: CSAPNLDYGYTF